The clone carrying this TCR beta chain is labeled large (0.1 to 1%). No antigen is known for it. The sample is drawn from a study of T cell responses to AZD1222 COVID-19 vaccine. Second doses that came at about 4 or about 12 weeks were put together. TCRdb's table, derived via immunoSEQ multiplex PCR, lists solely in-frame clones and lacks some. The data hold roughly 99,000 clones, with more than 85% observed a single time. Points from the study as a whole: Donors skewed white British and female; clonal diversity was possibly underestimated. Variant regions that are unmutated are reportedly the target of nearly half of spike-specific TCRs.

Sequencing was performed on peripheral blood, taken 28 days after the second AZD1222 dose. The receptor comes from an adult who received the AZD1222 COVID-19 vaccine.

The CDR3 spells CASKLGAAGMNTEAFF. CDR3 DNA sequence: TGTGCCAGCAAACTAGGGGCTGCAGGCATGAACACTGAAGCTTTCTTT. The genes are TRBV27 and TRBJ1-1, with D possibly TRBD1 on 5 matching bases. Trimming removed 7 bases from V and 0 bases from J, with 18 bases in between. CDR1 and CDR2 from the germline V gene are MNHEY and SMNVEV (reference sequence). The CDR3 is made up of 16 amino acids.